The present TCR beta chain was sequenced within a study of blood T cells in healthy people across ages. Notes on this clonotype: The antigen remains undetermined.

A second PCR of about 7 to 11 cycles used a sample-barcoded 5' primer and a J-beta primer mix. MiXCR, run by TCRdb on the 5' RACE reads, gives a single entry per CDR3 protein. The sample comprises roughly 2 million distinct CDR3 sequences, about 49% of which are singletons, and over 2% rests with the top ten. General study findings and limits: Roughly linear age-related decline in beta diversity appeared, significant by age about 40.

Germline V CDR1 and CDR2: LNHDA, SQIVND (reference sequence). The CDR3 runs to 15 residues. V shed 3 bases and J shed 3 bases, with 13 bases lying between them. Sequencing was performed on blood. The genes are TRBV19 and TRBJ2-3; the D is unclear. The sequence was collected from a middle-aged woman in good health. The CDR3 region is CASSIYPGRTDTQYF. CDR3 bases: TGTGCCAGTAGTATTTATCCTGGAAGGACAGATACGCAGTATTTT.